A single sample is the source of the 20 T cell receptor beta chains below, sequenced in a study of CD8+ T cells in alopecia areata. TCR sequencing used cDNA made by reverse transcription of extracted RNA. Assay: immunoSEQ multiplex PCR; the TCRdb copy retains only in-frame clones and omits some. This table has about 64,000 clones, roughly 47% appearing once. The sequenced sample was NKG2D-low CD8+ T cells sorted from blood. The receptors stem from a human donor with alopecia areata.

The rearrangement uses TRBV29-1 and TRBJ1-1; no definite D call. Trimming removed 4 bases at V and 6 bases at J, with 9 bases between. The CDR3 spans 11 residues. CDR1 SQVTM and CDR2 ANQGSEA come from the germline V gene. CDR3 amino acids: CSVGVSAEAFF. In DNA form, the CDR3 reads TGCAGCGTTGGGGTCAGTGCTGAAGCTTTCTTT. The full variable domain, with the rest looked up from reference TRBV29-1 and TRBJ1-1, is SAVISQKPSRDICQRGTSLTIQCQVDSQVTMMFWYRQQPGQSLTLIATANQGSEATYESGFVIDKFPISRPNLTFSTLTVSNMSPEDSSIYLCSVGVSAEAFFGQGTRLTVV.

The gene calls are TRBV2 and TRBJ2-5, with 14 bases that match TRBD2. Germline-derived CDR1 and CDR2 are SNHLY and FYNNEI. V was pared by 6 bases and J by 5 bases, with 5 bases of the junction left unmatched. This CDR3 comprises 15 residues. As DNA, the CDR3 is TGTGCCAGCAGCTTAGGACTAGCGGGGGGTGAGACCCAGTACTTC. Translating gives CASSLGLAGGETQYF.

V usage is TRBV30 and J usage is TRBJ2-4; no clear D. V lost 0 bases and J 0 bases, leaving 6 bases between the germline ends. The CDR3 sequence is 14 residues long. The germline V gene encodes CDR1 GTSNPN and CDR2 SVGIG (reference sequence). The CDR3 DNA reads as TGTGCCTGGAGTGTTGAACTAGCCAAAAACATTCAGTACTTC. Protein sequence: CAWSVELAKNIQYF.

This clone was counted only a few times. The rearrangement uses TRBV19 and TRBJ2-3, with TRBD2 matching over 8 bases. Germline V gene lookup returns CDR1 LNHDA and CDR2 SQIVND (reference sequence). The length of the CDR3 is 20 residues. The V and J ends lost 3 bases and 2 bases, in that order; junction bases with no gene match: 19. The CDR3 DNA follows: TGTGCCAGTAGTATTAGTCTCGGGTTCCCGACTAGCGTTTACACAGATACGCAGTATTTT. Translated: CASSISLGFPTSVYTDTQYF.

This sequence joins TRBV5-1 and TRBJ1-1; TRBD1 matches at 7 bases. Germline V CDR1 and CDR2: SGHRS, YFSETQ. The CDR3 covers 14 residues. V dropped 2 bases and J dropped 5; count of bases not matched to a gene: 6. The CDR3 spells CASSFTGADTEAFF. As DNA, the CDR3 is TGCGCCAGCAGCTTTACAGGGGCGGATACTGAAGCTTTCTTT.

In its sample, this clone was seen a few times. The gene calls are TRBV29-1 and TRBJ2-1, with D unclear. CDR3 length: 12 amino acids. The germline V and J ends were trimmed by 2 bases and 7 bases, with 9 bases remaining between them. Germline V gene sequence: CDR1 SQVTM, CDR2 ANQGSEA. The CDR3 DNA sequence: TGCAGCGTTGAATCTTCTGGGAATGAGCAGTTCTTC. This encodes CSVESSGNEQFF.

This clone came up a few times. This chain links TRBV7-8 with TRBJ2-7, with 9 bases identical to TRBD1. This CDR3 spans 15 amino acids. CDR1 is SGHVS, CDR2 FQNEAQ, per germline. V gave up 2 bases and J gave up 5 bases; unmatched junction bases: 7. The CDR3 region is CASSLFGQGSDEQYF. CDR3 bases: TGTGCCAGCAGCTTATTCGGACAGGGGTCCGACGAGCAGTACTTC. Combining the CDR3 with reference TRBV7-8 and TRBJ2-7 gives the whole variable domain GAGVSQSPRYKVAKRGQDVALRCDPISGHVSLFWYQQALGQGPEFLTYFQNEAQLDKSGLPSDRFFAERPEGSVSTLKIQRTQQEDSAVYLCASSLFGQGSDEQYFGPGTRLTVT.

The chain combines TRBV4-1 with TRBJ2-1; possible D gene TRBD2, 6 bases. Trimming pared 6 bases from V and 9 bases from J, leaving 15 bases between. The CDR3 runs 13 residues. Germline CDR1 MGHRA, CDR2 YSYEKL. Here the CDR3 reads CASSSPRGFEQFF. DNA for the CDR3: TGCGCCAGCAGTTCCCCCCGGGGGTTTGAGCAGTTCTTC.

The J gene is TRBJ2-1, the V gene TRBV9, with TRBD1 as a possible D gene (5 bases). V was shortened by 3 bases and J by 4 bases, with 8 bases between the two germline ends. Germline CDR1 SGDLS, CDR2 YYNGEE. CDR3 length equals 13 residues. The CDR3 is CASSADRYNEQFF. CDR3 bases: TGTGCCAGCAGCGCCGACAGATACAATGAGCAGTTCTTC.

The chain is built from TRBV28 and TRBJ2-4; 7 nucleotides line up with TRBD1. The V segment lost 1 base and the J segment 0 bases; nucleotides outside the gene matches: 6. Germline CDR1 MDHEN, CDR2 SYDVKM. The CDR3 extends over 17 amino acids. CDR3 bases: TGTGCCAGCAGTTTATTTGGACAGGTTGTAGCCAAAAACATTCAGTACTTC. This codes for CASSLFGQVVAKNIQYF.

The rearrangement joins TRBV5-4 to TRBJ1-1, with TRBD1 identical over 10 bases. Germline V gene data show CDR1 as SGHNT and CDR2 as YYREEE (reference sequence). This CDR3 has 15 amino acids. With 4 bases clipped from V and 1 base from J, the junction kept 4 bases outside the gene matches. The CDR3 DNA follows: TGTGCCAGCAGCGGGTGGGACAGGGGGAACACTGAAGCTTTCTTT. The encoded protein is CASSGWDRGNTEAFF.

This clone occurred a few times. The V and J genes are TRBV14 and TRBJ1-1; perhaps TRBD1 as D (5 bases). Germline V gene data show CDR1 as SGHDN and CDR2 as FVKESK. The CDR3 consists of 14 residues. V lost 1 base, J lost 6 bases, and 12 bases lay in between. The DNA for the CDR3 is TGTGCCAGCAGCCAAGGCAGGGTCCGAGCTGAAGCTTTCTTT. Its translation is CASSQGRVRAEAFF.

The sample holds a few counts of this clone. J is TRBJ2-1 and V is TRBV19; D is uncertain. Trimming cost V 5 bases and J 2 bases, with 10 bases left between them. The CDR3 is 14 amino acids. Germline CDR1 reads LNHDA; CDR2 reads SQIVND (reference sequence). The CDR3 sequence: CASSWSPTYNEQFF. The CDR3 DNA is TGTGCCAGTAGTTGGTCACCGACCTACAATGAGCAGTTCTTC.

This clone was counted a few times. The rearrangement joins TRBV7-9 to TRBJ1-4, with 9 bases fitting TRBD1. The CDR3 contains 17 residues. V was pared by 5 bases and J by 7 bases, with 14 bases of the junction left unmatched. Germline V gene sequence: CDR1 SEHNR, CDR2 FQNEAQ (reference sequence). Here the CDR3 DNA reads TGTGCCAGCAGCCATCCGCTACAGGGGGCGTTGGGTGAAAAACTGTTTTTT. As protein: CASSHPLQGALGEKLFF.

The chain combines TRBV5-1 with TRBJ2-1; D perhaps matches TRBD1 (7 bases). From germline, CDR1 is SGHRS and CDR2 YFSETQ. Trimming cost V 1 base and J 2 bases, with 13 bases left between them. The CDR3 consists of 16 residues. The CDR3 nucleotides read TGCGCCAGCAGCTTGTGGAGGGGGCCCCCCTACAATGAGCAGTTCTTC. Its protein is CASSLWRGPPYNEQFF. The whole variable domain, remainder taken from reference TRBV5-1 and TRBJ2-1, is KAGVTQTPRYLIKTRGQQVTLSCSPISGHRSVSWYQQTPGQGLQFLFEYFSETQRNKGNFPGRFSGRQFSNSRSEMNVSTLELGDSALYLCASSLWRGPPYNEQFFGPGTRLTVL.

The rearrangement joins TRBV29-1 to TRBJ1-2; 11 positions agree with TRBD1. The CDR3 covers 13 residues. Per germline, CDR1 SQVTM and CDR2 ANQGSEA. Trimming cost V 4 bases and J 7 bases; bases outside gene matches: 5. CDR3 nucleotides: TGCAGCGTTGTTTCCGGACAGGGGGCTGGCTACACCTTC. Translated, it gives CSVVSGQGAGYTF.

In this sample, this clone turned up a few times. Other DNA sequences of this sample code for an identical CDR3. The chain couples TRBV29-1 to TRBJ2-3; 8 bases are shared with TRBD1. The CDR3 contains 14 residues. In germline, CDR1 is SQVTM, CDR2 ANQGSEA. V dropped 0 bases and J dropped 6; count of bases not matched to a gene: 5. In DNA, the CDR3 is TGCAGCGTTGAAGAGTCAGGGACAGGTGATACGCAGTATTTT. Protein sequence: CSVEESGTGDTQYF.

This clone was detected once. The chain carries TRBV9 and TRBJ2-3; D is uncertain. The CDR3 runs to 11 residues. V dropped 4 bases and J dropped 8 bases, with 8 bases sitting between them. Germline assignment: CDR1 SGDLS and CDR2 YYNGEE. In DNA, the CDR3 is TGTGCCAGCAGCTCGTCAGTTACGCAGTATTTT. Its translation is CASSSSVTQYF.

This clone was counted only a few times. The V and J genes are TRBV13 and TRBJ2-7; 7 bases map to TRBD1. The CDR3 extends over 14 amino acids. J was trimmed by 5 bases and V by 6 bases; bases with no gene match: 10. Germline CDR1 reads PRHDT; CDR2 reads FYEKMQ (reference sequence). CDR3: CASSSRGTVDEQYF. CDR3 sequence (DNA): TGTGCCAGCAGTTCAAGGGGGACAGTCGACGAGCAGTACTTC. The whole variable domain, remainder taken from reference TRBV13 and TRBJ2-7, is AAGVIQSPRHLIKEKRETATLKCYPIPRHDTVYWYQQGPGQDPQFLISFYEKMQSDKGSIPDRFSAQQFSDYHSELNMSSLELGDSALYFCASSSRGTVDEQYFGPGTRLTVT.

The sample holds a few counts of this clone. V usage is TRBV21-1 and J usage is TRBJ2-5; TRBD1 was called by the table and not checked on the DNA. TRBV21-1 is noted as a pseudogene. The CDR3 covers 16 residues. CDR3 DNA: TGTGCCAGCAGCGGCCGCTTAGGTGGGGCTGAAGAGACCCAGTACTTC. Protein sequence: CASSGRLGGAEETQYF.